These 24 T cell receptor beta chains share one sample of origin, sequenced in a study of T cells of healthy individuals (dated by TCRdb to the late 2010s). Receptor amplification or capture employed 5' RACE. Sequenced using an Illumina MiSeq. TCRdb took the public reads, trimmed them with fastp at Q25, ran MiXCR for clone calling and kept in-frame beta chains. Each record represents a unique CDR3 protein, reported with the most common genes and DNA among its rows. The sample table contains about 96,000 distinct CDR3 sequences; only one count was recorded for 15% to 20% of them. The ten most abundant clones make up more than 5.5% of the sample. These receptors were obtained from a human donor in good health.

This clonotype was seen at least ten times. This chain uses TRBV20-1 with TRBJ1-1; D possibly corresponds to TRBD1 (5 bases). This CDR3 spans 12 amino acids. CDR1 is DFQATT and CDR2 is SNEGSKA in the germline V gene (reference sequence). V shed 2 bases and J shed 3 bases, with 7 bases lying between them. The CDR3 nucleotides are TGCAGTGCTAGACGCAGGGACACTGAAGCTTTCTTT. Its translation: CSARRRDTEAFF.

This clonotype was observed many times. The chain recombines TRBV7-9 with TRBJ2-7; D is perhaps TRBD1 (6 bases). Germline V CDR1 and CDR2: SEHNR, FQNEAQ (reference sequence). CDR3 length: 12 residues. Trimming left V 4 bases short and J 4 bases short, with 8 bases between. CDR3 nucleotides: TGTGCCAGCAGCTCCACAGGGTACGAGCAGTACTTC. Protein sequence: CASSSTGYEQYF. The complete variable domain, with remaining parts taken from reference TRBV7-9 and TRBJ2-7, reads DTGVSQNPRHKITKRGQNVTFRCDPISEHNRLYWYRQTLGQGPEFLTYFQNEAQLEKSRLLSDRFSAERPKGSFSTLEIQRTEQGDSAMYLCASSSTGYEQYFGPGTRLTVT.

This clonotype was counted ten times or more. The genes are TRBV4-2 and TRBJ1-2, with 8 bases that match TRBD1. Germline V gene lookup returns CDR1 LGHNA and CDR2 YNFKEQ. Unmatched junction bases numbered 2, after V lost 2 bases and J lost 3 bases. The CDR3 length is 14 residues. In DNA form, the CDR3 reads TGTGCCAGCAGCCAAACAGGGGGGGACTATGGCTACACCTTC. It codes for CASSQTGGDYGYTF.

This clonotype was detected a few times. The chain combines TRBV12-3 or TRBV12-4 with TRBJ1-2; 9 nucleotides align to TRBD1. The CDR3 loop spans 16 amino acids. The junction had 4 bases not matched to a gene; V was cut back by 0 bases and J by 2 bases. Here the CDR3 reads CASSLAWDRENYGYTF. CDR3 DNA sequence: TGTGCCAGCAGTTTAGCATGGGACAGGGAAAACTATGGCTACACCTTC.

In this sample, this clonotype turned up a few times. The V and J genes are TRBV29-1 and TRBJ1-3; D gene uncertain. Germline assignment: CDR1 SQVTM and CDR2 ANQGSEA. This CDR3 comprises 12 residues. Between the trimmed V and J ends, which lost 7 bases and 6 bases, there was a span of 13 bases. The CDR3 loop reads CSARTGENTIYF. The CDR3, as DNA: TGCAGCGCCAGGACTGGGGAAAACACCATATATTTT.

This clonotype was seen a handful of times. The chain recombines TRBV5-1 with TRBJ2-7, with D possibly TRBD1 on 5 matching bases. The CDR3 is 14 amino acids. Germline CDR1 and CDR2: SGHRS and YFSETQ. With 0 bases removed from V and 2 bases from J, the gap between germline ends came to 9 bases. The CDR3 is CASSLADRPYEQYF. In DNA form, the CDR3 reads TGCGCCAGCAGCTTGGCAGACAGACCCTACGAGCAGTACTTC.

The table lists this clonotype with many counts. The chain has TRBV5-1 and TRBJ2-1; 8 nucleotides match TRBD2. The CDR3 loop spans 15 amino acids. CDR1 and CDR2 (germline): SGHRS, YFSETQ. V dropped 6 bases and J dropped 1; count of bases not matched to a gene: 6. The CDR3 loop is CASTREGGSYNEQFF. The CDR3 DNA follows: TGCGCCAGCACCCGGGAGGGGGGATCCTACAATGAGCAGTTCTTC.

The V gene is TRBV2, the J gene TRBJ2-1; unclear D gene. CDR1 SNHLY and CDR2 FYNNEI come from the germline V gene. Between the trimmed V and J ends, which lost 0 bases and 8 bases, there was a span of 14 bases. The CDR3 length is 15 residues. The CDR3 loop is CASSEALRRVDEQFF. CDR3 in DNA: TGTGCCAGCAGTGAAGCGCTTCGTAGGGTCGATGAGCAGTTCTTC.

The chain employs TRBV4-1 and TRBJ1-2; 7 nucleotides match TRBD1. The length of the CDR3 is 16 residues. Germline CDR1 and CDR2: MGHRA and YSYEKL. V lost 4 bases and J lost 5; bases outside the gene matches: 13. CDR3 coding DNA: TGCGCCAGCAGCCTCATTGACAGGGCTTCCCATTATGGCTACACCTTC. As protein: CASSLIDRASHYGYTF.

A few counts support this clonotype. The chain uses TRBV3-1 and TRBJ1-2, with 10 bases identical to TRBD1. The V segment lost 3 bases and the J segment 2 bases; nucleotides outside the gene matches: 9. The CDR3 spans 17 residues. The germline V gene encodes CDR1 LGHDT and CDR2 YNNKEL (reference sequence). CDR3 bases: TGTGCCAGCAGCCAGGACAGGGGGGAGTCCGGAAACTATGGCTACACCTTC. This encodes CASSQDRGESGNYGYTF.

This clonotype was recorded at least ten times. This chain joins TRBV30 and TRBJ2-1; no clear D gene. Trimming shortened V by 4 bases and J by 6 bases, and 7 bases separated the two germline ends. The CDR3 is 11 residues long. Germline-derived CDR1 and CDR2 are GTSNPN and SVGIG (reference sequence). In DNA form, the CDR3 reads TGTGCCTGGAACGGTCTCAATGAGCAGTTCTTC. Residues: CAWNGLNEQFF. Using reference TRBV30 and TRBJ2-1 for the parts outside the CDR3, the full variable domain is SQTIHQWPATLVQPVGSPLSLECTVEGTSNPNLYWYRQAAGRGLQLLFYSVGIGQISSEVPQNLSASRPQDRQFILSSKKLLLSDSGFYLCAWNGLNEQFFGPGTRLTVL.

The chain combines TRBV20-1 with TRBJ2-3; weak D call: TRBD2 (6 bases). This CDR3 comprises 16 residues. V dropped 4 bases and J dropped 4 bases, with 21 bases sitting between them. The germline CDR1 and CDR2 sequences are DFQATT and SNEGSKA (reference sequence). CDR3 amino acids: CSAKEGYAGTADTQYF. In nucleotides, the CDR3 is TGCAGTGCTAAAGAAGGGTACGCGGGAACGGCAGATACGCAGTATTTT.

The J gene is TRBJ1-4, the V gene TRBV11-2; 7 bases match TRBD1. The germline gives CDR1 SGHAT, CDR2 FQNNGV. V gave up 4 bases and J gave up 7 bases; unmatched junction bases: 9. The CDR3 sequence is 15 residues long. CDR3 DNA: TGTGCCAGCAGCTCCGTTGGGACAGATGCTGAAAAACTGTTTTTT. It yields the protein CASSSVGTDAEKLFF.

This chain connects TRBV10-3 to TRBJ2-3, with 7 bases aligning to TRBD1. The CDR3 consists of 15 residues. Trimming took 3 bases from V and 2 from J; bases not matched to a gene: 5. The germline V gene encodes CDR1 ENHRY and CDR2 SYGVKD. The chain's CDR3 is CAISEGDRNTDTQYF. The CDR3 DNA follows: TGTGCCATCAGTGAAGGGGACAGAAACACAGATACGCAGTATTTT.

J is TRBJ2-1 and V is TRBV11-2; unclear D gene. The CDR3 has 16 amino acids. Trimming removed 5 bases at V and 0 bases at J, with 14 bases between. The germline CDR1 and CDR2 sequences are SGHAT and FQNNGV. The CDR3 sequence: CASSTQLDSSYNEQFF. Here the CDR3 DNA reads TGTGCCAGCAGCACGCAGCTTGATAGCTCCTACAATGAGCAGTTCTTC.

The chain couples TRBV9 to TRBJ1-1, with unresolved D. V dropped 0 bases and J dropped 10 bases, with 10 bases sitting between them. Germline assignment: CDR1 SGDLS and CDR2 YYNGEE. This CDR3 region has 12 residues. The CDR3 protein is CASSVVSGRAFF. The CDR3 DNA reads TGTGCCAGCAGCGTAGTTTCGGGCAGAGCTTTCTTT.

This clonotype was found many times. The chain uses TRBV20-1 and TRBJ2-7; perhaps TRBD1 as D (7 bases). This CDR3 comprises 13 residues. CDR1 DFQATT and CDR2 SNEGSKA come from the germline V gene (reference sequence). The V and J ends lost 6 bases and 2 bases respectively, with 14 bases between them. The CDR3 region is CSAGGDSAYEQYF. CDR3 coding DNA: TGCAGTGCAGGCGGGGACAGCGCCTACGAGCAGTACTTC.

This clonotype was seen a handful of times. The V and J genes are TRBV28 and TRBJ2-3; 10 bases are shared with TRBD2. Germline V gives CDR1 MDHEN, CDR2 SYDVKM. This CDR3 has 15 amino acids. V lost 6 bases to trimming and J lost 5 bases; unmatched junction nucleotides: 8. The CDR3 DNA reads TGTGCCAGCAGGGAGAGCGGGGGGGGGGGAGATACGCAGTATTTT. Amino acids: CASRESGGGGDTQYF.

This clonotype was recorded many times. V is TRBV28 and J is TRBJ2-7; 9 positions match TRBD2. Germline CDR1 MDHEN, CDR2 SYDVKM. The V gene end was trimmed by 4 bases and the J gene end by 2 bases; junction bases not matched to a gene: 3. CDR3 length: 14 residues. CDR3 nucleotides: TGTGCCAGCAGTTCAGCGGGAGGCACCTACGAGCAGTACTTC. Translated: CASSSAGGTYEQYF. The full variable domain, rest sourced from reference TRBV28 and TRBJ2-7, is DVKVTQSSRYLVKRTGEKVFLECVQDMDHENMFWYRQDPGLGLRLIYFSYDVKMKEKGDIPEGYSVSREKKERFSLILESASTNQTSMYLCASSSAGGTYEQYFGPGTRLTVT.

The chain uses TRBV28 and TRBJ1-1; no firm D call. Germline-derived CDR1 and CDR2 are MDHEN and SYDVKM. The V gene lost 5 bases and the J gene lost 7 bases, with 11 bases spanning the gap. This CDR3 region has 12 residues. The CDR3, as DNA: TGTGCCAGCAGTATCCCGGGATTTGAAGCTTTCTTT. Translated, it gives CASSIPGFEAFF.

This clonotype occurred a few times. V and J are TRBV28 and TRBJ1-6, with D unresolved. Trimming took off 5 bases at V and 0 bases at J, with 8 bases between the two ends. CDR3 length equals 15 residues. Germline V lookup: CDR1 MDHEN, CDR2 SYDVKM. The CDR3 region is CASSPPSSYNSPLHF. CDR3 nucleotide sequence: TGTGCCAGCAGTCCCCCGAGCTCCTATAATTCACCCCTCCACTTT.

The genes are TRBV10-3 and TRBJ2-3; a weak D match, TRBD2 (6 bases). Germline CDR1 is ENHRY and CDR2 is SYGVKD. V lost 7 bases and J 4 bases, leaving 18 bases between the germline ends. CDR3 length equals 15 residues. CDR3 residues: CAITPVGGGADTQYF. The CDR3 DNA reads as TGTGCCATCACCCCCGTGGGGGGAGGAGCAGATACGCAGTATTTT.

This chain connects TRBV20-1 to TRBJ2-5; D remains unclear. This CDR3 has 12 residues. Germline loops: CDR1 DFQATT, CDR2 SNEGSKA (reference sequence). With 3 bases removed from V and 4 bases from J, the gap between germline ends came to 9 bases. CDR3 sequence reads: CSARAQRETQYF. The CDR3 nucleotides are TGCAGTGCTAGGGCCCAGAGAGAGACCCAGTACTTC.

This clonotype was found a few times. The chain couples TRBV12-3 or TRBV12-4 to TRBJ1-5, with D hard to call. The CDR3 is 14 residues long. Trimming took off 5 bases at V and 0 bases at J, with 8 bases between the two ends. The CDR3 here is CASSKDHSNQPQHF. In nucleotides, the CDR3 is TGTGCCAGCAGTAAGGATCATAGCAATCAGCCCCAGCATTTT.